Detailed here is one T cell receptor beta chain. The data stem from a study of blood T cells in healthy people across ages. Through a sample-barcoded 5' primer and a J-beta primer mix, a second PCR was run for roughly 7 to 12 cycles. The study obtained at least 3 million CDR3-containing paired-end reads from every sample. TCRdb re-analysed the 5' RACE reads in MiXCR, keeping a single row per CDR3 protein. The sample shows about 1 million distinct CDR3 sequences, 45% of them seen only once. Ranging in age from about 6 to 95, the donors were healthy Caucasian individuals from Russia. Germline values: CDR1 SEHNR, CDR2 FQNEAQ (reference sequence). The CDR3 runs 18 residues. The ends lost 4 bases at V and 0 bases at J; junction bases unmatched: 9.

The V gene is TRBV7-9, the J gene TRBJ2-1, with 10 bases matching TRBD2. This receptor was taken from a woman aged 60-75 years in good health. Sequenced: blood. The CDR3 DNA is TGTGCCAGCAGCTCGACTAGCGGGTCTACCACCTCCTACAATGAGCAGTTCTTC. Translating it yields CASSSTSGSTTSYNEQFF. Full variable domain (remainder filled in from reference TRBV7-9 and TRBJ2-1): DTGVSQNPRHKITKRGQNVTFRCDPISEHNRLYWYRQTLGQGPEFLTYFQNEAQLEKSRLLSDRFSAERPKGSFSTLEIQRTEQGDSAMYLCASSSTSGSTTSYNEQFFGPGTRLTVL.